This T cell receptor beta chain stems from a study of blood T cell repertoires in COVID-19. This CDR3 comprises 17 residues. V dropped 3 bases and J dropped 2 bases, with 15 bases sitting between them. Germline V lookup: CDR1 SGHRS, CDR2 YFSETQ. The repertoire was sequenced with immunoSEQ multiplex PCR; TCRdb's copy has only in-frame clones and lacks some. The top ten clones hold around 0.92% of a sample with around 470,000 clones, roughly 87% of them seen once. The sample was peripheral blood. This chain links TRBV5-1 with TRBJ2-6; tentative D call: TRBD2 (5 bases). The TCR sequence derives from a man between 18 and 35 years old with COVID-19, enrolled during active disease. In DNA, the CDR3 is TGCGCCAGCAGCTGGGGAGCCCAGGTGACTGGGGCCAACGTCCTGACTTTC. Residues: CASSWGAQVTGANVLTF.